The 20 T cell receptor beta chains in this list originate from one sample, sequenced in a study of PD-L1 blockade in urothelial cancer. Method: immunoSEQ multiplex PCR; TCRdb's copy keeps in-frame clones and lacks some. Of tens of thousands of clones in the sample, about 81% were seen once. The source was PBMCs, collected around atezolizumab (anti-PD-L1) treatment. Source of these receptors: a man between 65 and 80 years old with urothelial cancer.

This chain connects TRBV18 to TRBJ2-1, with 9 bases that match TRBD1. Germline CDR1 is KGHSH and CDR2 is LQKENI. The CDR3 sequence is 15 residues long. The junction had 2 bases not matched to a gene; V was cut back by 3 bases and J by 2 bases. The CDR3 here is CASSPGTGTYNEQFF. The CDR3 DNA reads TGTGCCAGCTCACCCGGGACAGGGACCTACAATGAGCAGTTCTTC. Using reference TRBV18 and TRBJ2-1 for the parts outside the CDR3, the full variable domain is NAGVMQNPRHLVRRRGQEARLRCSPMKGHSHVYWYRQLPEEGLKFMVYLQKENIIDESGMPKERFSAEFPKEGPSILRIQQVVRGDSAAYFCASSPGTGTYNEQFFGPGTRLTVL.

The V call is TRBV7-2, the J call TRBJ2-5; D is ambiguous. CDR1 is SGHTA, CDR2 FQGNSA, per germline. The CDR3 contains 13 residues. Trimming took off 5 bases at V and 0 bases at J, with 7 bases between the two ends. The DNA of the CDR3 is TGTGCCAGCAGCCTCTCGTACCAAGAGACCCAGTACTTC. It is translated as CASSLSYQETQYF.

CDR3 sequence: CASTGSYEQYF. CDR3 nucleotide sequence: TGTGCCAGTACAGGATCCTACGAGCAGTACTTC. V usage is TRBV9 and J usage is TRBJ2-7; D is possibly TRBD1 (5 bases). The CDR3 is 11 residues long. The V end was cut by 8 bases, the J end by 1 base, with 7 bases between. Germline V CDR1 and CDR2: SGDLS, YYNGEE.

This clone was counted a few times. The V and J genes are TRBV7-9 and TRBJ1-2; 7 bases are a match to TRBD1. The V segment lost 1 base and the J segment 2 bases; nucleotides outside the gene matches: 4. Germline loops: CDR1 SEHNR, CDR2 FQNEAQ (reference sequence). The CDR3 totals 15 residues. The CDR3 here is CASSLGGTVNYGYTF. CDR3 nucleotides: TGTGCCAGCAGCTTAGGGGGGACAGTCAACTATGGCTACACCTTC.

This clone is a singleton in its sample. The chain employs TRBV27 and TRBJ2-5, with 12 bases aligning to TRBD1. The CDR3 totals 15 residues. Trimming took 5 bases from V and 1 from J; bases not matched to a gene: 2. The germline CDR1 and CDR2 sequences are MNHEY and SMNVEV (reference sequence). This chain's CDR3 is CASSPGQGAQETQYF. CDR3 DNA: TGTGCCAGCAGTCCGGGACAGGGGGCCCAAGAGACCCAGTACTTC.

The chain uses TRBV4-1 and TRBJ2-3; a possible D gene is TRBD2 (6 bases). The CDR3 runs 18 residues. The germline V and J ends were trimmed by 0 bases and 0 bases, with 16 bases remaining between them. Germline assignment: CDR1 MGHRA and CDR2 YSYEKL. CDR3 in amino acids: CASSQDLEDYISTDTQYF. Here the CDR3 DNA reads TGCGCCAGCAGCCAAGATCTGGAGGACTACATAAGCACAGATACGCAGTATTTT.

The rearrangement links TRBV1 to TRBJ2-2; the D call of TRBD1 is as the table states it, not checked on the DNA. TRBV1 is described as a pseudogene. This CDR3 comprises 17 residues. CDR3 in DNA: TGCACCAGCAGCCAAGATCCAGGGGGTCCTAACACCGGGGAGCTGTTTTTT. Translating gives CTSSQDPGGPNTGELFF.

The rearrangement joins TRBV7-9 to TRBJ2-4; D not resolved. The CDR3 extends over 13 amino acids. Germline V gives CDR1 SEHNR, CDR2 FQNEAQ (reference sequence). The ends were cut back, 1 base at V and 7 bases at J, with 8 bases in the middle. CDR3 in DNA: TGTGCCAGCAGCTTAGTTAGTACTAACATTCAGTACTTC. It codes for CASSLVSTNIQYF. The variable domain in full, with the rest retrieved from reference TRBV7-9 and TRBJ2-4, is DTGVSQNPRHKITKRGQNVTFRCDPISEHNRLYWYRQTLGQGPEFLTYFQNEAQLEKSRLLSDRFSAERPKGSFSTLEIQRTEQGDSAMYLCASSLVSTNIQYFGAGTRLSVL.

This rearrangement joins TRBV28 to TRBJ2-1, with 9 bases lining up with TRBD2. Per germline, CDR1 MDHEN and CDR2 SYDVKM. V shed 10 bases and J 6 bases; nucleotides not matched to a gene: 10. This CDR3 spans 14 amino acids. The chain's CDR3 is CATRLGGGANEQFF. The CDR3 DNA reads TGTGCCACTCGGTTAGGCGGGGGGGCCAATGAGCAGTTCTTC. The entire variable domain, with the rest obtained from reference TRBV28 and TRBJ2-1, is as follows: DVKVTQSSRYLVKRTGEKVFLECVQDMDHENMFWYRQDPGLGLRLIYFSYDVKMKEKGDIPEGYSVSREKKERFSLILESASTNQTSMYLCATRLGGGANEQFFGPGTRLTVL.

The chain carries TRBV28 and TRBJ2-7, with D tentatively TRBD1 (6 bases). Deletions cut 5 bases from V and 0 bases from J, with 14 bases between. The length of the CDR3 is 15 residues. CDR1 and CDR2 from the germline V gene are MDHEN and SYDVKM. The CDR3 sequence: CASSPGGTLSYEQYF. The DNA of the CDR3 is TGTGCCAGCAGTCCCGGTGGGACACTCTCCTACGAGCAGTACTTC.

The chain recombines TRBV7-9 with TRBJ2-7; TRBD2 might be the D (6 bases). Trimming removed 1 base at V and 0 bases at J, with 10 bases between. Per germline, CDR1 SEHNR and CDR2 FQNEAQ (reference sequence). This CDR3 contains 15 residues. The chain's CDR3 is CASSLVAAGSYEQYF. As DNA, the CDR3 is TGTGCCAGCAGCTTAGTAGCGGCAGGCTCCTACGAGCAGTACTTC.

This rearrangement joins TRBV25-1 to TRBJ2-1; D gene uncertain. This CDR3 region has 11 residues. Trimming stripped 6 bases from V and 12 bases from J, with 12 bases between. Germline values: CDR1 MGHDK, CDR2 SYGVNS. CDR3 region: CASSTRMVQFF. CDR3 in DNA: TGTGCCAGCAGCACGAGGATGGTGCAGTTCTTC.

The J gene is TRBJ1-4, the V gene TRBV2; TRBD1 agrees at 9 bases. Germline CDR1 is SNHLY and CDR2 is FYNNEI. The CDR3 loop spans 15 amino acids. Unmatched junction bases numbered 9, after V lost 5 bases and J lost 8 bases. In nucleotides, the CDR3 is TGTGCCAGCAGTTCCCCGGGACAGGGTGCGGAAAAACTGTTTTTT. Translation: CASSSPGQGAEKLFF. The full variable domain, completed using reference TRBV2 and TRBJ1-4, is EPEVTQTPSHQVTQMGQEVILRCVPISNHLYFYWYRQILGQKVEFLVSFYNNEISEKSEIFDDQFSVERPDGSNFTLKIRSTKLEDSAMYFCASSSPGQGAEKLFFGSGTQLSVL.

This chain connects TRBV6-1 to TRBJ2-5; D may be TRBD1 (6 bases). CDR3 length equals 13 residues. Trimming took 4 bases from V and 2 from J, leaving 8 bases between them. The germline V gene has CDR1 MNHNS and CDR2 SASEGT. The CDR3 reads CASSVTGQETQYF. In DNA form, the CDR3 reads TGTGCCAGCAGTGTTACAGGGCAAGAGACCCAGTACTTC.

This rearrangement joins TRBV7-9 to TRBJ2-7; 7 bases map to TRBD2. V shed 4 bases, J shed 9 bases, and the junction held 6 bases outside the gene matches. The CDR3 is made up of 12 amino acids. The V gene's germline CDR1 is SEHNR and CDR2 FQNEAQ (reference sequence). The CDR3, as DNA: TGTGCCAGCAGCTCTTGGACTAGTCGGCAGTACTTC. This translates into CASSSWTSRQYF.

DNA for the CDR3: TGTGCCATCAGGGGACAGGGACATGAAAAACTGTTTTTT. Its protein is CAIRGQGHEKLFF. The rearrangement links TRBV10-3 to TRBJ1-4; 9 bases fit TRBD1. Germline V lookup: CDR1 ENHRY, CDR2 SYGVKD. This CDR3 is 13 amino acids long. With V trimmed by 6 bases and J by 6 bases, 2 bases remained unmatched.

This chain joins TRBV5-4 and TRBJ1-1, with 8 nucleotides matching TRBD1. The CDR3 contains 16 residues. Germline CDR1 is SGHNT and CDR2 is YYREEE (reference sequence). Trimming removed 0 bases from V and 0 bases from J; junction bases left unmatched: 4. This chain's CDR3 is CASSLGQGTMNTEAFF. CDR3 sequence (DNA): TGTGCCAGCAGCTTGGGACAGGGGACGATGAACACTGAAGCTTTCTTT.

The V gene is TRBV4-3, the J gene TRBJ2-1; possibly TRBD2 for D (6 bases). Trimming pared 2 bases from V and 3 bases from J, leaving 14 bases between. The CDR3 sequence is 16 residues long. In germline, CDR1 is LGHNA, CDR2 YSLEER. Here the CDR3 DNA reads TGCGCCAGCAGCCAACTGGGACTTAGGGGCTACAATGAGCAGTTCTTC. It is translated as CASSQLGLRGYNEQFF.

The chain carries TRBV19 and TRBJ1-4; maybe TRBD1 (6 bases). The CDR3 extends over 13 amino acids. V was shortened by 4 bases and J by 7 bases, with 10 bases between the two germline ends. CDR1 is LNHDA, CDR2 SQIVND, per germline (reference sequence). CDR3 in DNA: TGTGCCAGTAGTAGGGGGCAGGGTGAAAAACTGTTTTTT. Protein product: CASSRGQGEKLFF. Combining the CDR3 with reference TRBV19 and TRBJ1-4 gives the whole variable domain DGGITQSPKYLFRKEGQNVTLSCEQNLNHDAMYWYRQDPGQGLRLIYYSQIVNDFQKGDIAEGYSVSREKKESFPLTVTSAQKNPTAFYLCASSRGQGEKLFFGSGTQLSVL.

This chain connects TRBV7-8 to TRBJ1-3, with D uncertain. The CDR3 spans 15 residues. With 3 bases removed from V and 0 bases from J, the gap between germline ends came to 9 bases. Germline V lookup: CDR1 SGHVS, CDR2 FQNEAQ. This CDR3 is CASSLYSFSGNTIYF. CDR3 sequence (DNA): TGTGCCAGCAGCTTGTACAGTTTCTCTGGAAACACCATATATTTT.